The rows below give T cell receptor beta chains drawn from one sample of a study of monozygotic twins with inflammatory bowel disease. TCRdb re-called the 5' RACE reads and shows each CDR3 protein once, DNA omitted. With approximately 150,000 distinct CDR3 sequences in the sample, the ten largest clones hold roughly 2.5%. Sequencing input: blood. These receptors were obtained from a human donor with ulcerative colitis or Crohn's disease, or a healthy co-twin of an affected twin (not recorded which). The CDR3 runs from the conserved cysteine through the conserved F or W.

TRBJ1-5 TRBV5-1 CASSFGGGSQPQHF
TRBJ2-3 TRBV5-1 CASSPTSGFRTDTQYF
TRBJ1-6 TRBV7-2 CASSRIGAGREDSPLHF
TRBJ2-5 TRBV7-9 CASEGGEFETQYF
TRBJ1-1 TRBV4-3 CASSPHPGQENTEAFF
TRBJ2-7 TRBV12-3/TRBV12-4 CASSLPQGGTYEQYF
TRBJ1-2 TRBV5-1 CASSLAIGAYGYTF
TRBJ1-1 TRBV14 CASSQDRIPNTEAFF
TRBJ2-3 TRBV28 CASSLMVADADTQYF
TRBJ2-7 TRBV7-9 CATAWDGGFEQYF
TRBJ2-2 TRBV7-6 CASSSVLAGGPNTGELFF
TRBJ2-7 TRBV24-1 CATSDRRQGESEQYF
TRBJ2-3 TRBV2 CASAGESADTQYF
TRBJ2-7 TRBV5-1 CASSLQGIGYEQYF
TRBJ2-3 TRBV23-1 CASSQCSGLQAFADTQYF
TRBJ2-7 TRBV5-1 CASSVRSSYEQHF
TRBJ2-4 TRBV20-1 CSVPRGNIQYF
TRBJ2-7 TRBV18 CASSPNRDYEQYF
TRBJ1-4 TRBV12-3/TRBV12-4 CASRISRGLNEKLFF
TRBJ2-5 TRBV19 CASSKTGGETQYF
TRBJ2-5 TRBV6-5 CASSYSTRRTQETQYF
TRBJ2-7 TRBV7-3 CASSVAGGGGSYEQYF
TRBJ2-2 TRBV6-1 CASRARGSTGELFF
TRBJ1-2 TRBV6-1 CASSPGAPGIYGYTF
TRBJ1-3 TRBV29-1 CSVEGDSLNTIYF
TRBJ1-5 TRBV12-3/TRBV12-4 CASSFRGAINQPQHF
TRBJ2-2 TRBV7-3 CASSQGVDFYTGELFF
TRBJ1-6 TRBV7-9 CASSPPTDSPLHF
TRBJ2-6 TRBV11-2 CASSLLGQAPSGANVLTF
TRBJ1-1 TRBV27 CASSLQGRRTTEAFF
TRBJ2-3 TRBV7-2 CASSPQRGVADTQYF
TRBJ2-2 TRBV18 CASSPPTNTGELFF
TRBJ2-3 TRBV5-1 CASSLGSSTDTQYF
TRBJ1-2 TRBV20-1 CSAREEGRNRGYHGYTF
TRBJ2-7 TRBV5-1 CASSLGVLRDRVHYEQYF
TRBJ2-7 TRBV5-1 CASSLVVPGQGRDYEQYF
TRBJ1-5 TRBV5-6 CASSLSQGADQPQHF
TRBJ2-6 TRBV7-9 CASSLPGPGANVLTF
TRBJ1-2 TRBV6-2/TRBV6-3 CASSDRDTIVQSGYTF
TRBJ2-1 TRBV10-3 CAIMRSETGKSYEQFF
TRBJ2-7 TRBV7-2 CASSPSPTSGGAEQYF
TRBJ2-1 TRBV7-2 CASGGALDEQFF
TRBJ1-1 TRBV6-1 CASSPPSGRGGNTEAFF
TRBJ2-5 TRBV20-1 CSAGGWTSRETQYF
TRBJ1-1 TRBV5-1 CASSLAARTEAFF
TRBJ1-1 TRBV19 CASSILGAGTEAFF
TRBJ1-1 TRBV19 CASSIDRLPTEAFF
TRBJ1-1 TRBV20-1 CSAREGYRGMNTEAFF